The 4 T cell receptor beta chains reported below all come from one sample, sequenced in a study of blood T cell repertoires in COVID-19 (dated by TCRdb to the early 2020s). The library was obtained by the immunoSEQ multiplex PCR assay. Entries here come from immuneACCESS through TCRdb and include only in-frame sequences with V and J called. Some clones fail to appear in such tables; in the studies checked, an unresolved V gene covers under half of the shortfall, and the cause of the remainder is unknown. Present in this sample are 250,000 to 350,000 clones, 75% to 90% of which were seen just once. Together, the top ten hold about 0.8% of the sample. Material: peripheral blood. The receptors here all came from a man between 25 and 39 years old with acute or convalescent COVID-19.

The table lists this clone with a count of one. The chain couples TRBV28 to TRBJ2-1, with D possibly TRBD2 on 6 matching bases. CDR3 length: 12 residues. V was shortened by 5 bases and J by 15 bases, with 17 bases between the two germline ends. Germline V gene data show CDR1 as MDHEN and CDR2 as SYDVKM. The CDR3 nucleotides are TGTGCCAGCAGTCCCATGCGGGGTAAATGGTTCTTC. Residues: CASSPMRGKWFF.

This chain links TRBV20-1 with TRBJ1-4, with D hard to call. V shed 6 bases and J shed 8 bases, with 10 bases lying between them. Looked up from germline, CDR1 is DFQATT and CDR2 is SNEGSKA (reference sequence). The length of the CDR3 is 11 residues. This CDR3 is CSALLEEKLFF. The CDR3 DNA sequence: TGCAGTGCGCTATTAGAGGAAAAACTGTTTTTT.

This clone was picked up a small number of times. The rearrangement links TRBV18 to TRBJ2-1; 8 nucleotides match TRBD2. Germline V gene sequence: CDR1 KGHSH, CDR2 LQKENI. J was trimmed by 6 bases and V by 3 bases; bases with no gene match: 7. The CDR3 length is 15 residues. The CDR3 DNA reads TGTGCCAGCTCACCCGGACTAGCAGCCGGCAATGAGCAGTTCTTC. As protein: CASSPGLAAGNEQFF.

The chain carries TRBV7-9 and TRBJ2-6; 8 bases map to TRBD1. Germline loops: CDR1 SEHNR, CDR2 FQNEAQ (reference sequence). The CDR3 extends over 18 amino acids. V dropped 11 bases and J dropped 2; count of bases not matched to a gene: 17. CDR3 bases: TGTGCCGGGACTGGTACTCAGGGGGCTAAGGCTGGGGCCAACGTCCTGACTTTC. Its protein is CAGTGTQGAKAGANVLTF.